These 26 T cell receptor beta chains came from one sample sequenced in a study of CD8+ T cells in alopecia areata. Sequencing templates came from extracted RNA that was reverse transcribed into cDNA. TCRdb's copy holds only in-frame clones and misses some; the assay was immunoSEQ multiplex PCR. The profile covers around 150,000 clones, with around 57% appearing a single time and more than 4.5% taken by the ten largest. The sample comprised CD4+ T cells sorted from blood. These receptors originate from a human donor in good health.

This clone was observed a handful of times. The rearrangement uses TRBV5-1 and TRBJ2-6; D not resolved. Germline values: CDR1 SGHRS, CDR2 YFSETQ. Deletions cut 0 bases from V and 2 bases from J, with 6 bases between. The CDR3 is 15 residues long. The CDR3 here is CASSLDWPGANVLTF. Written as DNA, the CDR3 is TGCGCCAGCAGCTTGGATTGGCCTGGGGCCAACGTCCTGACTTTC.

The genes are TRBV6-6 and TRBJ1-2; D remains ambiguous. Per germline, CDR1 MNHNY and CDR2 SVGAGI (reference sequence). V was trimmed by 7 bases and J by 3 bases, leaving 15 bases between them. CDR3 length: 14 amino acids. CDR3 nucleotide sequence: TGTGCCAGCACCTTACGTGACGGGCACTATGGCTACACCTTC. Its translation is CASTLRDGHYGYTF.

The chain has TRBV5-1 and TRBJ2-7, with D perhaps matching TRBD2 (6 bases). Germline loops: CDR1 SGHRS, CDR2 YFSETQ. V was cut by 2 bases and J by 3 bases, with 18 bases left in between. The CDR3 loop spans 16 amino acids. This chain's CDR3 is CASSLTRDWTIYEQYF. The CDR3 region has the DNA TGCGCCAGCAGCTTAACCCGGGACTGGACGATCTACGAGCAGTACTTC.

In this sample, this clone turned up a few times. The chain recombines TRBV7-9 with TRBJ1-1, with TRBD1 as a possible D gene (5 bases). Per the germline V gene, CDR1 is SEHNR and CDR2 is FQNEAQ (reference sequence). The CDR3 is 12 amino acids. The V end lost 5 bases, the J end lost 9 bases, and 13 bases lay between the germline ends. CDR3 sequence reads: CASSPGGDKAFF. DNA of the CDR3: TGTGCCAGCAGCCCGGGGGGTGATAAAGCTTTCTTT.

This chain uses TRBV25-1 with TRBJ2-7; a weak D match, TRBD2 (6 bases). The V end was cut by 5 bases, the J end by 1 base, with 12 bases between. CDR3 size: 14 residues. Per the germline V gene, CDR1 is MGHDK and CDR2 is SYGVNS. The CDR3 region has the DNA TGTGCCAGCAGTCGGGACTCACCTTCCTACGAGCAGTACTTC. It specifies CASSRDSPSYEQYF.

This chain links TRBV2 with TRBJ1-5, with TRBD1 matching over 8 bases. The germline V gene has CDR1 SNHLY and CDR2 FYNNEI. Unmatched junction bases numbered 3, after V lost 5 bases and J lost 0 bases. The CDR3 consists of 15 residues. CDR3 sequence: CASSLTGDSNQPQHF. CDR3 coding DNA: TGTGCCAGCAGTCTGACAGGGGATAGCAATCAGCCCCAGCATTTT.

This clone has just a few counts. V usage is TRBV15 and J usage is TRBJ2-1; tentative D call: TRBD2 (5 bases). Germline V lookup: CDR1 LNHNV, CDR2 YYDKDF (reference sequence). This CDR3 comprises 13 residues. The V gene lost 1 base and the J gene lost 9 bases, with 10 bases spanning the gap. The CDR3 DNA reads TGTGCCACCAGCAGAGTCCCCAGCGGTGAGCAGTTCTTC. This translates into CATSRVPSGEQFF.

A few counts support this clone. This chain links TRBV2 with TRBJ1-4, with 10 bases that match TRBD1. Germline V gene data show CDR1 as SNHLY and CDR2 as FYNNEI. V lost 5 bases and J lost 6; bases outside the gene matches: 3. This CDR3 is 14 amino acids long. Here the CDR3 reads CASSRQGADEKLFF. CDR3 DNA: TGTGCCAGCAGTCGACAGGGGGCAGATGAAAAACTGTTTTTT.

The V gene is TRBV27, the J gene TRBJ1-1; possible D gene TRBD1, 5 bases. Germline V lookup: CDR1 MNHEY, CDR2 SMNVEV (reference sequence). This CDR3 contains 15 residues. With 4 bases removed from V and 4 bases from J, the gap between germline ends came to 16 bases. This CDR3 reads CASSWDRGVGTEAFF. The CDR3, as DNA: TGTGCCAGCAGTTGGGATAGAGGGGTTGGCACTGAAGCTTTCTTT.

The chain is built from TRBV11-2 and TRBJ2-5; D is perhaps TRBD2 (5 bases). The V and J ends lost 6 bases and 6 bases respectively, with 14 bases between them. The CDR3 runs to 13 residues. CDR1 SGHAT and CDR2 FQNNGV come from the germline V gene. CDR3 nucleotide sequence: TGTGCCAGCAGGCCTCCGGGATTGCAGACCCAGTACTTC. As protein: CASRPPGLQTQYF.

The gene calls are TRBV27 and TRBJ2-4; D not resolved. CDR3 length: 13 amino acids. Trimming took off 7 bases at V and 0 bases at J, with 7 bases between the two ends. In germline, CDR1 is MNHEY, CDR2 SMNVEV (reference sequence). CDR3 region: CASKELAKNIQYF. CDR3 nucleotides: TGTGCCAGCAAGGAACTAGCCAAAAACATTCAGTACTTC.

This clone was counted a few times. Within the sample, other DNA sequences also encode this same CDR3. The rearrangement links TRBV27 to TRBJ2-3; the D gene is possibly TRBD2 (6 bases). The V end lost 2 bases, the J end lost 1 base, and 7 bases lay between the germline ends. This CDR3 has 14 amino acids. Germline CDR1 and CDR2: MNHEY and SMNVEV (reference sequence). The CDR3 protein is CASSLGGGTDTQYF. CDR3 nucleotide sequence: TGTGCCAGCAGTTTAGGCGGGGGCACAGATACGCAGTATTTT.

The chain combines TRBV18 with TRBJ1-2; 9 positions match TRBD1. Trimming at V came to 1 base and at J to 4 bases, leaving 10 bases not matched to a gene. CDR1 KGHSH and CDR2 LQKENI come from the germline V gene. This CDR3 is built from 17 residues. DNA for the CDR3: TGTGCCAGCTCACCACGCAGTCCCGGGACAGGGTTCTATGGCTACACCTTC. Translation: CASSPRSPGTGFYGYTF. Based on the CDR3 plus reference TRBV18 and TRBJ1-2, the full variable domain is NAGVMQNPRHLVRRRGQEARLRCSPMKGHSHVYWYRQLPEEGLKFMVYLQKENIIDESGMPKERFSAEFPKEGPSILRIQQVVRGDSAAYFCASSPRSPGTGFYGYTFGSGTRLTVV.

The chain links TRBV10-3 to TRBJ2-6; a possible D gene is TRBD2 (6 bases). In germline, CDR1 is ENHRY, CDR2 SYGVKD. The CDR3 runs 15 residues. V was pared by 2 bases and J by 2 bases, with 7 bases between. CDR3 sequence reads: CAISERGTGANVLTF. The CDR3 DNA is TGTGCCATCAGTGAGCGCGGGACTGGGGCCAACGTCCTGACTTTC.

The CDR3 region is CASSLYGITEAFF. The CDR3 nucleotides are TGTGCCAGCAGTTTATACGGGATCACTGAAGCTTTCTTT. J is TRBJ1-1 and V is TRBV27; D unresolved. The CDR3 runs to 13 residues. Trimming shortened V by 1 base and J by 4 bases, and 7 bases separated the two germline ends. Germline loops: CDR1 MNHEY, CDR2 SMNVEV (reference sequence).

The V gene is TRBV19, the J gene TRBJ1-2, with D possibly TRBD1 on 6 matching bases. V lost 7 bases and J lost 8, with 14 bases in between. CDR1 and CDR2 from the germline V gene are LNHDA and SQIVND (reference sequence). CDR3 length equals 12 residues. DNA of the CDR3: TGTGCCAGTACGGACAGCCAAAGGGGCTACACCTTC. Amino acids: CASTDSQRGYTF.

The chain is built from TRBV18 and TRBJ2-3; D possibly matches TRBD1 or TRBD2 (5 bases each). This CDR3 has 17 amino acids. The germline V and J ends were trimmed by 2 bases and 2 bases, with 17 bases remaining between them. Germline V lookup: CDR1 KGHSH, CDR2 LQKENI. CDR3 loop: CASSPLGRDGLTDTQYF. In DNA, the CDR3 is TGTGCCAGCTCACCATTGGGACGGGACGGACTCACAGATACGCAGTATTTT.

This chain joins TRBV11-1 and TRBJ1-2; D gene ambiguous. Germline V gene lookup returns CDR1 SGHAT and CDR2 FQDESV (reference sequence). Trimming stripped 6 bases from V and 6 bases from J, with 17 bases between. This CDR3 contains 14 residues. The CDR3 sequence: CASSLGPSKDGYTF. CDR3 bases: TGTGCCAGCAGTCTCGGGCCCTCTAAGGATGGCTACACCTTC.

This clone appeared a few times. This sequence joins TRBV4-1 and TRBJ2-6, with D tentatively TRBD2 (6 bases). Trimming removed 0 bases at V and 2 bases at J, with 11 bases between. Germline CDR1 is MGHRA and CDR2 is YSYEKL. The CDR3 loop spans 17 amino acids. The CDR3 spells CASSQEWGVTGANVLTF. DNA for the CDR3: TGCGCCAGCAGCCAAGAGTGGGGGGTAACTGGGGCCAACGTCCTGACTTTC.

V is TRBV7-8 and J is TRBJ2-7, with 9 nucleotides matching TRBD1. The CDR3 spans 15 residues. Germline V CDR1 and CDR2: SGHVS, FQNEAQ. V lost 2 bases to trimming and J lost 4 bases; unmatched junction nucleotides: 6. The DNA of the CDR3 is TGTGCCAGCAGCTTAATTGCGGGACAGGGATACGAGCAGTACTTC. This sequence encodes CASSLIAGQGYEQYF. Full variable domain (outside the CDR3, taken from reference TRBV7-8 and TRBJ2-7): GAGVSQSPRYKVAKRGQDVALRCDPISGHVSLFWYQQALGQGPEFLTYFQNEAQLDKSGLPSDRFFAERPEGSVSTLKIQRTQQEDSAVYLCASSLIAGQGYEQYFGPGTRLTVT.

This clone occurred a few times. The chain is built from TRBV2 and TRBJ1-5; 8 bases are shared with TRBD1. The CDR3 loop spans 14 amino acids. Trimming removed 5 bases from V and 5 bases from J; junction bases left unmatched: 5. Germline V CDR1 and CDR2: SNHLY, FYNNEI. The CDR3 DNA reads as TGTGCCAGCAGTCCTGACAGGGGATATCAGCCCCAGCATTTT. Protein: CASSPDRGYQPQHF.

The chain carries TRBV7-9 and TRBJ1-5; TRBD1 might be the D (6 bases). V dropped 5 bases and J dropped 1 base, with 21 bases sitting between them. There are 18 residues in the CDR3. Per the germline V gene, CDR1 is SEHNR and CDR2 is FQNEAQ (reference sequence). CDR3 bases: TGTGCCAGCAGCCAATATAAGATGACAGGTAACAGCAATCAGCCCCAGCATTTT. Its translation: CASSQYKMTGNSNQPQHF.

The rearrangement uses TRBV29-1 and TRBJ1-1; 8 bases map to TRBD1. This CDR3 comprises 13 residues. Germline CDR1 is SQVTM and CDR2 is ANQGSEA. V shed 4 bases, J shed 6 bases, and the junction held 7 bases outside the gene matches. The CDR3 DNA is TGCAGCGTTGGCGGGCAGGGGGCTTCTGAAGCTTTCTTT. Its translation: CSVGGQGASEAFF. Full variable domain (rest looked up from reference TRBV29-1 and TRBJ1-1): SAVISQKPSRDICQRGTSLTIQCQVDSQVTMMFWYRQQPGQSLTLIATANQGSEATYESGFVIDKFPISRPNLTFSTLTVSNMSPEDSSIYLCSVGGQGASEAFFGQGTRLTVV.

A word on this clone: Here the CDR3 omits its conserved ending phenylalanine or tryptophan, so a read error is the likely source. The CDR3 bases are TGTGCCAGCAGCCTAGGGGGGACAGGGTTAAAGAACACTGAAGCTTTCGTT. This sequence encodes CASSLGGTGLKNTEAFV. The chain carries TRBV7-9 and TRBJ1-1, with 9 bases lining up with TRBD1. This CDR3 contains 17 residues. Germline lookup yields CDR1 SEHNR and CDR2 FQNEAQ (reference sequence). Trimming at V came to 5 bases and at J to 1 base, leaving 11 bases not matched to a gene.

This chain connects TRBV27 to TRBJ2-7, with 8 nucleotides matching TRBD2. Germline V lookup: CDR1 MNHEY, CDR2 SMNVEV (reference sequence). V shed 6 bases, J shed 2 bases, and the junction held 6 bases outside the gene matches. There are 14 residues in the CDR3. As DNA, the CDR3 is TGTGCCAGCAGCCCGAGCGGGAGACCCTACGAGCAGTACTTC. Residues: CASSPSGRPYEQYF.

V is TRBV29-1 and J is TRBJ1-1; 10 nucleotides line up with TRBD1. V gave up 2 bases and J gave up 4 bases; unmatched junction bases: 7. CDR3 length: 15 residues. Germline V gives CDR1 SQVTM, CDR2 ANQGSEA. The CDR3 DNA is TGCAGCGTTGAACTTAACCGGGACAGGGGCACTGAAGCTTTCTTT. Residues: CSVELNRDRGTEAFF. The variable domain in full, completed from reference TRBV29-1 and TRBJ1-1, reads SAVISQKPSRDICQRGTSLTIQCQVDSQVTMMFWYRQQPGQSLTLIATANQGSEATYESGFVIDKFPISRPNLTFSTLTVSNMSPEDSSIYLCSVELNRDRGTEAFFGQGTRLTVV.